The present TCR beta chain was sequenced within a study of regulatory T cells in long-lasting Graves disease. Study-level points and caveats: Persistent disease was characterized by preferential usage of TRBV28, TRBJ1-2 and TRBJ2-5.

The CDR3 covers 14 residues. V shed 3 bases and J shed 3 bases, with 12 bases lying between them. The germline V gene encodes CDR1 SGHRS and CDR2 YFSETQ. Specified time point: newly diagnosed GD, antithyroid drugs for less than 3 months. Making the TCR library involved RNA that had been extracted from PBMCs. Concerning this clonotype: No antigen is known for it.

Arm-PCR of CDR3 regions and iRepertoire HTBI primers were the basis on which TCR beta libraries were built. TCRdb reanalysed the multiplex PCR reads using MiXCR and keeps one entry per CDR3 protein. The sample includes hundreds of thousands of distinct CDR3 sequences, over 15% of them seen just once. The data were also submitted as part of a second study, on T cells in Graves' hyperthyroidism and ophthalmopathy.

This sequence originates from a man between 40 and 49 years old with Graves disease. The sample was peripheral blood mononuclear cells (PBMCs), taken at new diagnosis, from a patient treated with antithyroid drugs. V usage is TRBV5-1 and J usage is TRBJ1-1; D is unclear. In DNA form, the CDR3 reads TGCGCCAGCAGCTCCGGACTGTGGGACACTGAAGCTTTCTTT. Translated: CASSSGLWDTEAFF.